This TCR beta chain stems from a study of T cells after posttransplantation cyclophosphamide. CDR1 is SGDLS and CDR2 is YYNGEE in the germline V gene. The germline V and J ends were trimmed by 4 bases and 1 base, with 13 bases remaining between them. The length of the CDR3 is 15 residues. This clone was found many times. Here immunoSEQ multiplex PCR was the method, and the copy in TCRdb shows in-frame clones only, minus some. Listed for the sample are around 35,000 clones, none seen a single time. The chain is built from TRBV9 and TRBJ2-3, with unresolved D. The sequencing input was PBMCs. The TCR originated in a woman in her 50s in good health and a related stem cell transplant donor. The DNA for the CDR3 is TGTGCCAGCAGCTTTAGTACCTTTCGCACAGATACGCAGTATTTT. Protein: CASSFSTFRTDTQYF.